This T cell receptor (beta chain) was sequenced during a study of T-cell memory formation after mild COVID-19. The study, taken as a whole, reports: Later expanders leaned CD4+, whereas day 15 to 85 contracting clones were balanced CD4/CD8.

Trimming cost V 4 bases and J 4 bases, with 15 bases left between them. The V gene's germline CDR1 is SGHRS and CDR2 YFSETQ. The CDR3 loop spans 15 amino acids. Regarding this clonotype: Its antigen remains unidentified.

From 5'RACE with constant-segment primers came TCR alpha and TCR beta cDNA libraries that carried sample barcodes and UMIs. TCRdb re-called the 5' RACE reads with MiXCR, one entry per CDR3 protein. Of a few hundred thousand distinct CDR3 sequences in the sample, around 20% were seen once. Sample: PBMCs or a T cell subset sorted from them (not recorded which). This TCR was sampled from a man between 18 and 35 years old who had mild COVID-19 (a few samples of this study predate the infection). Cell type and time point are not known. J is TRBJ2-1 and V is TRBV5-1; D possibly corresponds to TRBD1 (6 bases). CDR3 sequence: CASSLRDNLYNEQFF. The CDR3, as DNA: TGCGCCAGCAGCCTCCGGGACAACTTATACAATGAGCAGTTCTTC.